Shown below are 23 T cell receptor beta chains from a single sample sequenced in a study of T cell repertoires in cytomegalovirus infection. TCRdb re-derived calls from the reads in MiXCR, one entry per CDR3 protein. In the table there are roughly 720,000 distinct CDR3 sequences, 35% of which are singletons. Sequenced material: PBMCs. These receptors were collected from a human donor in good health (CMV status not recorded). Some clones in this sample may be carry-over from other donors' samples.

This clonotype has a handful of counts. The chain's CDR3 is CATSQRPTTRSVYF. CDR3 nucleotides: TGTGCCACCAGTCAGAGGCCAACAACTAGGTCGGTGTACTTC. The chain employs TRBV15 and TRBJ2-4; tentative D call: TRBD2 (5 bases). The V and J ends lost 6 bases and 15 bases respectively, with 24 bases between them. Per germline, CDR1 LNHNV and CDR2 YYDKDF (reference sequence). There are 14 residues in the CDR3.

This clonotype was counted only a few times. The chain is built from TRBV6-1 and TRBJ2-1; TRBD1 or TRBD2 may be the D gene (5 bases each). V lost 2 bases and J lost 15, with 20 bases in between. This CDR3 spans 14 amino acids. The germline V gene has CDR1 MNHNS and CDR2 SASEGT. CDR3 sequence: CASSELGTANILFF. The CDR3 DNA is TGTGCCAGCAGTGAACTAGGGACGGCAAATATACTGTTCTTC.

This clonotype occurred a few times. The rearrangement links TRBV2 to TRBJ2-7, with D uncertain. CDR1 and CDR2 (germline): SNHLY, FYNNEI. The CDR3 is 12 amino acids. V gave up 1 base and J gave up 4 bases, with 5 bases separating them. CDR3 sequence reads: CASSEGRYEQYF. The DNA for the CDR3 is TGTGCCAGCAGTGAAGGGCGTTACGAGCAGTACTTC. Looking up the rest from reference TRBV2 and TRBJ2-7 gives the full variable domain: EPEVTQTPSHQVTQMGQEVILRCVPISNHLYFYWYRQILGQKVEFLVSFYNNEISEKSEIFDDQFSVERPDGSNFTLKIRSTKLEDSAMYFCASSEGRYEQYFGPGTRLTVT.

This clonotype was seen just once. The chain employs TRBV6-5 and TRBJ1-3; no clear D gene. CDR3 size: 16 residues. V lost 5 bases and J lost 0, with 14 bases in between. From germline, CDR1 is MNHEY and CDR2 SVGAGI. CDR3 in amino acids: CASSAVRQSSGNTIYF. DNA of the CDR3: TGTGCCAGCAGTGCCGTGCGTCAGAGCTCTGGAAACACCATATATTTT.

This clonotype appeared many times. V usage is TRBV7-8 and J usage is TRBJ1-5; TRBD1 might be the D (6 bases). V lost 1 base, J lost 7 bases, and 11 bases lay in between. The CDR3 is 14 amino acids. Germline V gene lookup returns CDR1 SGHVS and CDR2 FQNEAQ. The CDR3 nucleotides read TGTGCCAGCAGCTTAGGCAGGGGCGGGCAGCCCCAGCATTTT. This encodes CASSLGRGGQPQHF.

In this sample, this clonotype turned up a few times. The chain recombines TRBV7-9 with TRBJ2-3; D is uncertain. The V end was cut by 1 base, the J end by 2 bases, with 7 bases between. The CDR3 has 14 amino acids. Germline assignment: CDR1 SEHNR and CDR2 FQNEAQ (reference sequence). The CDR3 DNA is TGTGCCAGCAGCTTAGGAGTCTACACAGATACGCAGTATTTT. This translates into CASSLGVYTDTQYF.

CDR3 loop: CASSTGAQQFRTGELFF. In DNA, the CDR3 is TGTGCCAGCAGCACCGGGGCCCAGCAGTTTCGGACCGGGGAGCTGTTTTTT. The chain uses TRBV11-2 and TRBJ2-2, with D perhaps given as TRBD1 or TRBD2 (5 bases each). V was cut by 5 bases and J by 5 bases, with 21 bases left in between. There are 17 residues in the CDR3. CDR1 and CDR2 (germline): SGHAT, FQNNGV.

This clonotype appeared a few times. The chain is built from TRBV7-8 and TRBJ2-4, with D possibly being TRBD1 (6 bases). The V gene's germline CDR1 is SGHVS and CDR2 FQNEAQ. V lost 5 bases and J lost 7, with 21 bases in between. The CDR3 is 16 residues long. CDR3 coding DNA: TGTGCCAGCAGCCCTCCGGGGACACCTTCAAGTAACATTCAGTACTTC. It is translated as CASSPPGTPSSNIQYF.

This clonotype was counted a few times. The chain is built from TRBV7-2 and TRBJ2-1; either TRBD1 or TRBD2 may supply D (5 bases each). Trimming removed 5 bases from V and 0 bases from J, with 11 bases in between. The CDR3 loop spans 15 amino acids. Germline CDR1 reads SGHTA; CDR2 reads FQGNSA. CDR3 bases: TGTGCCAGCAGCCCCGGGACCGCCTCCTACAATGAGCAGTTCTTC. This codes for CASSPGTASYNEQFF.

This clonotype was seen a few times. The chain has TRBV15 and TRBJ2-3, with 9 bases matching TRBD2. With V trimmed by 0 bases and J by 6 bases, 13 bases remained unmatched. The CDR3 is 18 residues long. Germline assignment: CDR1 LNHNV and CDR2 YYDKDF (reference sequence). In DNA, the CDR3 is TGTGCCACCAGCAGAGATACCGCTAGCGGGGCACCATGGGATACGCAGTATTTT. Translated, it gives CATSRDTASGAPWDTQYF.

This clonotype was observed at least ten times. The chain carries TRBV7-2 and TRBJ2-3; D is uncertain. This CDR3 comprises 14 residues. From germline, CDR1 is SGHTA and CDR2 FQGNSA. Trimming cost V 5 bases and J 4 bases, with 13 bases left between them. The CDR3 DNA reads TGTGCCAGCAGCCCCCGGAGTGGAGCAGATACGCAGTATTTT. This encodes CASSPRSGADTQYF. Full variable domain (rest looked up from reference TRBV7-2 and TRBJ2-3): GAGVSQSPSNKVTEKGKDVELRCDPISGHTALYWYRQSLGQGLEFLIYFQGNSAPDKSGLPSDRFSAERTGGSVSTLTIQRTQQEDSAVYLCASSPRSGADTQYFGPGTRLTVL.

This clonotype was observed a handful of times. This sequence joins TRBV28 and TRBJ1-5; no firm D call. The V end lost 7 bases, the J end lost 4 bases, and 8 bases lay between the germline ends. Germline CDR1 MDHEN, CDR2 SYDVKM. The CDR3 totals 12 residues. CDR3 residues: CASKVSNQPQHF. The CDR3 DNA reads TGTGCCAGCAAGGTTTCAAATCAGCCCCAGCATTTT.

The chain's CDR3 is CASSTQGASEAFF. CDR3 nucleotides: TGTGCCAGCAGCACCCAGGGGGCCTCTGAAGCTTTCTTT. The chain recombines TRBV7-2 with TRBJ1-1; 8 bases match TRBD1. With V trimmed by 5 bases and J by 6 bases, 5 bases remained unmatched. The CDR3 has 13 amino acids. From germline, CDR1 is SGHTA and CDR2 FQGNSA. Variable domain in full (rest from reference TRBV7-2 and TRBJ1-1): GAGVSQSPSNKVTEKGKDVELRCDPISGHTALYWYRQSLGQGLEFLIYFQGNSAPDKSGLPSDRFSAERTGGSVSTLTIQRTQQEDSAVYLCASSTQGASEAFFGQGTRLTVV.

This clonotype has ten or more counts. V usage is TRBV7-2 and J usage is TRBJ2-4; 9 bases fit TRBD2. This CDR3 region has 16 residues. Trimming cost V 3 bases and J 0 bases; bases outside gene matches: 3. Germline V gene data show CDR1 as SGHTA and CDR2 as FQGNSA. The DNA of the CDR3 is TGTGCCAGCAGCTTCGCGGGAGGGGGAGCCAAAAACATTCAGTACTTC. The encoded protein is CASSFAGGGAKNIQYF.

There are a few counts of this clonotype. V and J are TRBV28 and TRBJ2-1, with D possibly being TRBD1 (5 bases). This CDR3 is 14 amino acids long. Germline V gene data show CDR1 as MDHEN and CDR2 as SYDVKM. The V and J ends lost 4 bases and 9 bases respectively, with 16 bases between them. Here the CDR3 reads CASSSTPQGTEQFF. CDR3 DNA: TGTGCCAGCAGTTCCACCCCGCAGGGCACTGAGCAGTTCTTC.

The V call is TRBV29-1, the J call TRBJ2-1, with D possibly matching TRBD1 (6 bases). Looked up from germline, CDR1 is SQVTM and CDR2 is ANQGSEA. V was clipped by 3 bases and J by 0 bases, with 12 bases between them. The CDR3 is 15 residues long. The CDR3 nucleotides read TGCAGCGTTGAGGGGGCGGCAAACTCCTACAATGAGCAGTTCTTC. Translated, it gives CSVEGAANSYNEQFF.

In this sample, this clonotype turned up a few times. This rearrangement joins TRBV7-2 to TRBJ1-2, with D maybe TRBD1 (5 bases). CDR1 is SGHTA and CDR2 is FQGNSA in the germline V gene. There are 15 residues in the CDR3. V was trimmed by 1 base and J by 4 bases, leaving 13 bases between them. Here the CDR3 reads CASSLGGVRSYGYTF. CDR3 nucleotide sequence: TGTGCCAGCAGCTTAGGAGGGGTGCGGAGCTATGGCTACACCTTC.

This clonotype was found a few times. The chain joins TRBV7-6 to TRBJ1-2; unclear D gene. This CDR3 spans 13 amino acids. The V end was cut by 3 bases, the J end by 8 bases, with 13 bases between. Germline CDR1 reads SGHVS; CDR2 reads FNYEAQ. CDR3 nucleotide sequence: TGTGCCAGCAGCTTTCAACCGCGTCGGGGCTACACCTTC. Translation: CASSFQPRRGYTF.

A word on this clonotype: One base away lies a much larger clone, so this may be a sequencing read error. The chain joins TRBV11-1 to TRBJ2-2; no clear D. The CDR3 is made up of 12 amino acids. Germline assignment: CDR1 SGHAT and CDR2 FQDESV (reference sequence). V lost 8 bases and J 0 bases, leaving 4 bases between the germline ends. CDR3 DNA: TGTGCCAGCGGCGCGAACACCGGGGAGCTGTTTTTT. Its translation: CASGANTGELFF.

Only one count was recorded for this clonotype. The rearrangement links TRBV5-1 to TRBJ2-6; weak D call: TRBD2 (5 bases). Trimming took off 4 bases at V and 10 bases at J, with 15 bases between the two ends. Germline V gene sequence: CDR1 SGHRS, CDR2 YFSETQ. This CDR3 spans 14 amino acids. The CDR3 nucleotides read TGCGCCAGCAGCAGCACATTGAGGGAAAACGTCCTGACTTTC. Encoded protein: CASSSTLRENVLTF.

The rearrangement links TRBV19 to TRBJ2-2; no firm D call. This CDR3 has 17 amino acids. Germline V gives CDR1 LNHDA, CDR2 SQIVND (reference sequence). The V end was cut by 8 bases, the J end by 8 bases, with 27 bases between. CDR3 in DNA: TGTGCCAGTTTACGTCCACCGCCGGGCACCCCTCATGGGGAGCTGTTTTTT. Translated: CASLRPPPGTPHGELFF.

Details on this clonotype: At one end the junction does not follow the germline gene, possibly because of a read error. The DNA of the CDR3 is TGTGCCATCAGCGAGTTGGGGGGTAGCAATCAGCCCCAGCATTTT. Translating it yields CAISELGGSNQPQHF. The chain employs TRBV10-3 and TRBJ1-5, with D maybe TRBD1 (5 bases). Germline V gene lookup returns CDR1 ENHRY and CDR2 SYGVKD. This CDR3 has 15 amino acids.

This clonotype was seen more than once but under ten times. The CDR3 sequence: CASSFRTVAEAFF. In nucleotides, the CDR3 is TGTGCCAGCAGCTTTCGGACAGTGGCCGAAGCTTTCTTT. The chain joins TRBV7-4 to TRBJ1-1, with TRBD1 as a possible D gene (6 bases). Germline V gives CDR1 SGHVT, CDR2 SQSDAQ. The CDR3 sequence is 13 residues long. V gave up 3 bases and J gave up 8 bases, with 13 bases separating them.